Listed here is a single T cell receptor beta chain. This entry is derived from a study of blood T cells in healthy people across ages. Study at large: T cells yielded about one barcoded beta molecule per two cells through template switching.

The junction had 11 bases not matched to a gene; V was cut back by 2 bases and J by 10 bases. In germline, CDR1 is SGDLS, CDR2 YYNGEE. The CDR3 runs to 15 residues. Alongside a J-beta primer mix, a sample-barcoded 5' primer served in a second PCR lasting about 7 to 11 cycles. The template-switch adaptor, which had 12 random nucleotides, put a tag on each cDNA molecule. Each CDR3 protein is one row after TCRdb ran MiXCR on the 5' RACE reads. Among about 930,000 distinct CDR3 sequences, 25% to 35% were seen once, and the ten largest hold 10%. The same sample was also studied in work on T cells of mothers and their children.

This sequence joins TRBV9 and TRBJ2-1; TRBD2 matches at 8 bases. This receptor was obtained from a woman between 35 and 50 years old in good health. The sample taken for sequencing was blood. The CDR3 DNA reads as TGTGCCAGCAGCGTCACGGGGGGGTCAACAATAGAGCAGTTCTTC. It specifies CASSVTGGSTIEQFF.